One sample yielded the 17 T cell receptor beta chains listed below, sequenced in a study of cytomegalovirus exposure and HLA in healthy donors. Generated by immunoSEQ multiplex PCR, the TCRdb table keeps only in-frame clones and is missing some. The table records under 75,000 clones, 80% to 95% of them present only once. Source material: PBMCs. The receptors come from a man younger than 30 in good health and CMV-seropositive.

The CDR3 here is CASSFVGGLTEAFF. The CDR3 DNA reads as TGTGCCAGCAGTTTCGTGGGGGGGCTGACTGAAGCTTTCTTT. The rearrangement joins TRBV14 to TRBJ1-1, with TRBD1 as a possible D gene (6 bases). The CDR3 runs 14 residues. From germline, CDR1 is SGHDN and CDR2 FVKESK. The ends were cut back, 6 bases at V and 5 bases at J, with 16 bases in the middle.

The V gene is TRBV6-5, the J gene TRBJ2-4; tentative D call: TRBD1 (6 bases). V lost 4 bases and J 6 bases, leaving 13 bases between the germline ends. The CDR3 runs 14 residues. CDR1 MNHEY and CDR2 SVGAGI come from the germline V gene. The CDR3 coding sequence is TGTGCCAGCAGTTCGAGGGACAACACAAACATTCAGTACTTC. Residues: CASSSRDNTNIQYF.

The rearrangement joins TRBV14 to TRBJ1-1; 12 positions match TRBD1. Germline V gene lookup returns CDR1 SGHDN and CDR2 FVKESK. Trimming cost V 3 bases and J 4 bases; bases outside gene matches: 3. This CDR3 region has 15 residues. CDR3 nucleotides: TGTGCCAGCAGCCAGGGGACAGGGGGCTTCACTGAAGCTTTCTTT. It is translated as CASSQGTGGFTEAFF.

V and J are TRBV9 and TRBJ1-2; maybe TRBD1 (6 bases). Looked up from germline, CDR1 is SGDLS and CDR2 is YYNGEE. V was trimmed by 0 bases and J by 3 bases, leaving 12 bases between them. CDR3 size: 15 residues. In nucleotides, the CDR3 is TGTGCCAGCAGCGTAGAAGTGGGGGCTGACTATGGCTACACCTTC. It specifies CASSVEVGADYGYTF.

The table lists this clone with a count of one. The chain couples TRBV9 to TRBJ2-1; 7 bases align to TRBD2. CDR3 length equals 15 residues. Germline assignment: CDR1 SGDLS and CDR2 YYNGEE. Trimming took 4 bases from V and 2 from J; bases not matched to a gene: 6. CDR3 in DNA: TGTGCCAGCAGCCCCCGGGGGGATCCCTACAATGAGCAGTTCTTC. Its translation: CASSPRGDPYNEQFF. Looking up the rest from reference TRBV9 and TRBJ2-1 gives the full variable domain: DSGVTQTPKHLITATGQRVTLRCSPRSGDLSVYWYQQSLDQGLQFLIQYYNGEERAKGNILERFSAQQFPDLHSELNLSSLELGDSALYFCASSPRGDPYNEQFFGPGTRLTVL.

CDR3 bases: TGTGCCTGGCTCCCCACTAGCGGTTACGAGCAGTACTTC. This sequence encodes CAWLPTSGYEQYF. V gene TRBV30 combines with J gene TRBJ2-7, with 8 bases that match TRBD2. Germline V lookup: CDR1 GTSNPN, CDR2 SVGIG (reference sequence). This CDR3 spans 13 amino acids. The V and J ends lost 5 bases and 4 bases, in that order; junction bases with no gene match: 7.

This clone was observed a single time. The chain combines TRBV9 with TRBJ2-1; TRBD2 matches at 7 bases. Germline loops: CDR1 SGDLS, CDR2 YYNGEE. V was clipped by 1 base and J by 4 bases; unmatched bases: 5. The CDR3 has 15 amino acids. The CDR3 protein is CASSVWEGAYNEQFF. In nucleotides, the CDR3 is TGTGCCAGCAGCGTATGGGAGGGAGCTTACAATGAGCAGTTCTTC.

The rearrangement links TRBV11-2 to TRBJ1-3; possibly TRBD1 for D (5 bases). Looked up from germline, CDR1 is SGHAT and CDR2 is FQNNGV. This CDR3 spans 16 amino acids. Trimming stripped 0 bases from V and 2 bases from J, with 11 bases between. The CDR3 coding sequence is TGTGCCAGCAGCTTAGATCCACAGGCAGCTGGAAACACCATATATTTT. It encodes CASSLDPQAAGNTIYF. Together with reference TRBV11-2 and TRBJ1-3, the CDR3 gives the full variable domain: EAGVAQSPRYKIIEKRQSVAFWCNPISGHATLYWYQQILGQGPKLLIQFQNNGVVDDSQLPKDRFSAERLKGVDSTLKIQPAKLEDSAVYLCASSLDPQAAGNTIYFGEGSWLTVV.

This clone was seen a single time. The rearrangement joins TRBV7-3 to TRBJ1-2; 7 bases map to TRBD1. The CDR3 runs 13 residues. Looked up from germline, CDR1 is SGHTA and CDR2 is FQGTGA. V was clipped by 5 bases and J by 8 bases; unmatched bases: 8. The CDR3 DNA reads as TGTGCCAGCAGCGACCGACAGGGAATCGGCTACACCTTC. It encodes CASSDRQGIGYTF.

The chain carries TRBV7-9 and TRBJ2-1; TRBD1 matches at 9 bases. The CDR3 runs to 17 residues. From germline, CDR1 is SEHNR and CDR2 FQNEAQ (reference sequence). V was clipped by 0 bases and J by 5 bases; unmatched bases: 8. CDR3 amino acids: CASSLAHRGRLNNEQFF. CDR3 coding DNA: TGTGCCAGCAGCTTAGCGCACAGGGGGCGGCTCAACAATGAGCAGTTCTTC.

This chain connects TRBV5-1 to TRBJ1-1; D may be TRBD1 (5 bases). Germline CDR1 and CDR2: SGHRS and YFSETQ. V lost 6 bases, J lost 0 bases, and 9 bases lay in between. This CDR3 region has 13 residues. CDR3 sequence: CASTSTVNTEAFF. For the CDR3, the DNA is TGCGCCAGCACCTCGACAGTGAACACTGAAGCTTTCTTT.

V usage is TRBV27 and J usage is TRBJ1-5; 8 bases match TRBD1. The CDR3 consists of 14 residues. Germline-derived CDR1 and CDR2 are MNHEY and SMNVEV (reference sequence). Germline trimming cut 1 base from V and 7 bases from J; bases unmatched to any gene: 3. CDR3 DNA: TGTGCCAGCAGTTTATTCAGGGGGCAACAGCCCCAGCATTTT. Encoded protein: CASSLFRGQQPQHF.

The gene calls are TRBV6-5 and TRBJ2-4, with no clear D. Germline loops: CDR1 MNHEY, CDR2 SVGAGI. The CDR3 consists of 12 residues. With 0 bases removed from V and 7 bases from J, the gap between germline ends came to 4 bases. The CDR3 loop reads CASSYSRNIQYF. The CDR3 bases are TGTGCCAGCAGTTACTCCCGGAACATTCAGTACTTC.

The rearrangement joins TRBV5-4 to TRBJ2-1; TRBD1 is a possible D gene (6 bases). Deletions cut 7 bases from V and 4 bases from J, with 12 bases between. CDR1 and CDR2 from the germline V gene are SGHNT and YYREEE (reference sequence). The CDR3 contains 13 residues. CDR3 DNA: TGTGCCAGCCTAGACACAGGGTACAATGAGCAGTTCTTC. It is translated as CASLDTGYNEQFF.

The rearrangement joins TRBV7-4 to TRBJ2-7; 11 nucleotides line up with TRBD1. Per germline, CDR1 SGHVT and CDR2 SQSDAQ. The CDR3 covers 15 residues. V gave up 5 bases and J gave up 3 bases; unmatched junction bases: 6. CDR3: CASSNGTGGGYEQYF. Written as DNA, the CDR3 is TGTGCCAGCAGCAACGGGACAGGGGGGGGCTACGAGCAGTACTTC.

The chain has TRBV19 and TRBJ1-2, with 8 nucleotides matching TRBD1. After removal of 6 bases from V and 4 bases from J, the junction contained 4 bases not matched to a gene. The V gene's germline CDR1 is LNHDA and CDR2 SQIVND (reference sequence). The CDR3 length is 13 residues. The CDR3 nucleotides are TGTGCCAGTAGAGACAGGGGAGCCTATGGCTACACCTTC. Translation: CASRDRGAYGYTF.

This clone showed up just a few times. The DNA of the CDR3 is TGTGCCAGTGGGCCCGACAGGGCTAGTCAGCCCCAGCATTTT. Its translation is CASGPDRASQPQHF. The chain employs TRBV6-1 and TRBJ1-5, with 7 bases fitting TRBD1. Germline V gene sequence: CDR1 MNHNS, CDR2 SASEGT. V shed 9 bases, J shed 6 bases, and the junction held 11 bases outside the gene matches. The CDR3 spans 14 residues.